Below are 18 T cell receptor beta chains sequenced from a single sample in a study of OX40 agonist ivuxolimab in advanced cancers. The receptor library was made with the immunoSEQ multiplex PCR assay. TCRdb holds this immuneACCESS table with in-frame rearrangements only. Some clones are missing; in checked studies, unresolved V genes explain under half, and the rest has no known cause. The sample records just under 75,000 clones, roughly 90% of which are singletons. Roughly 0.55% of the sample is taken by the ten largest. The material was CD4+ or CD8+ T cells sorted from blood, obtained in a trial of the OX40 agonist ivuxolimab. These receptors originate from an adult with an advanced solid tumor such as melanoma, head and neck, liver or kidney cancer.

J is TRBJ1-5 and V is TRBV30; 7 nucleotides match TRBD1. Germline CDR1 GTSNPN, CDR2 SVGIG (reference sequence). This CDR3 has 16 residues. V lost 0 bases, J lost 5 bases, and 10 bases stayed unmatched. DNA of the CDR3: TGTGCCTGGAGTGTACTTGGCAGGGGGGGACATCAGCCCCAGCATTTT. Residues: CAWSVLGRGGHQPQHF.

The rearrangement joins TRBV6-6 to TRBJ1-1, with D tentatively TRBD1 (5 bases). V lost 5 bases, J lost 4 bases, and 11 bases lay in between. The CDR3 runs 13 residues. Germline V gene sequence: CDR1 MNHNY, CDR2 SVGAGI (reference sequence). The CDR3 protein is CASSQQGGTEAFF. Written as DNA, the CDR3 is TGTGCCAGCAGTCAGCAGGGCGGCACTGAAGCTTTCTTT.

Remarks on this clone: A read error may produce the germline difference seen at one junction end. The rearrangement joins TRBV7-7 to TRBJ2-1, with 8 bases fitting TRBD2. Germline CDR1 is SSHAT and CDR2 is FNYEAQ (reference sequence). There are 16 residues in the CDR3. CDR3 nucleotide sequence: TGTGCTAGCAGCCCCCTCTTAGTAGCGGGGCACAATGAGCAGTTCTTC. The encoded protein is CASSPLLVAGHNEQFF.

This sequence joins TRBV28 and TRBJ2-5; TRBD2 matches at 9 bases. The CDR3 has 16 amino acids. V dropped 3 bases and J dropped 7; count of bases not matched to a gene: 12. Germline CDR1 is MDHEN and CDR2 is SYDVKM. The CDR3 here is CASSFPRREGPGTQYF. DNA for the CDR3: TGTGCCAGCAGTTTCCCGCGGCGGGAGGGGCCCGGGACCCAGTACTTC.

This sequence joins TRBV11-2 and TRBJ1-5, with 11 bases that match TRBD1. V lost 5 bases to trimming and J lost 7 bases; unmatched junction nucleotides: 7. Germline CDR1 and CDR2: SGHAT and FQNNGV. The CDR3 length is 15 residues. Written as DNA, the CDR3 is TGTGCCAGCAGCCCGGGACAGGGGGAGAGGCAGCCCCAGCATTTT. It specifies CASSPGQGERQPQHF.

The rearrangement links TRBV7-2 to TRBJ1-5, with a weak D call TRBD1 (5 bases). Germline values: CDR1 SGHTA, CDR2 FQGNSA. CDR3 size: 18 residues. V dropped 7 bases and J dropped 5 bases, with 27 bases sitting between them. The CDR3: CASTNPPPGSEGDQPQHF. DNA of the CDR3: TGTGCCAGCACCAACCCCCCCCCGGGCAGCGAAGGGGATCAGCCCCAGCATTTT.

The chain carries TRBV30 and TRBJ1-6; D unclear. This CDR3 comprises 13 residues. Germline V gene sequence: CDR1 GTSNPN, CDR2 SVGIG (reference sequence). V shed 2 bases and J shed 7 bases, with 9 bases lying between them. The CDR3 loop reads CAWSPLENSPLHF. The CDR3 DNA sequence: TGTGCCTGGAGTCCACTGGAGAATTCACCCCTCCACTTT.

This sequence joins TRBV7-9 and TRBJ2-7, with 8 bases aligning to TRBD2. From germline, CDR1 is SEHNR and CDR2 FQNEAQ (reference sequence). The CDR3 runs to 15 residues. V shed 6 bases and J 0 bases; nucleotides not matched to a gene: 7. The CDR3 loop reads CASRTGSGSSYEQYF. For the CDR3, the DNA is TGTGCCAGCAGAACCGGGAGCGGGAGCTCCTACGAGCAGTACTTC. Supplemented by reference TRBV7-9 and TRBJ2-7, the full variable domain reads DTGVSQNPRHKITKRGQNVTFRCDPISEHNRLYWYRQTLGQGPEFLTYFQNEAQLEKSRLLSDRFSAERPKGSFSTLEIQRTEQGDSAMYLCASRTGSGSSYEQYFGPGTRLTVT.

This clone has only a few counts. The chain is built from TRBV5-6 and TRBJ1-2; the D gene is possibly TRBD1 (6 bases). In germline, CDR1 is SGHDT, CDR2 YYEEEE. V was clipped by 1 base and J by 6 bases, with 7 bases between them. The CDR3 totals 12 residues. DNA of the CDR3: TGTGCCAGCAGCTTGACAGGGAATGGCTACACCTTC. As protein: CASSLTGNGYTF.

The gene calls are TRBV6-6 and TRBJ2-4; the D is unclear. Germline lookup yields CDR1 MNHNY and CDR2 SVGAGI (reference sequence). V lost 4 bases, J lost 6 bases, and 10 bases lay in between. This CDR3 is built from 13 residues. This CDR3 is CASSSTDLNIQYF. DNA of the CDR3: TGTGCCAGCAGTTCAACTGATTTAAACATTCAGTACTTC.

The chain carries TRBV5-1 and TRBJ1-4; D is unclear. V was shortened by 2 bases and J by 0 bases, with 8 bases between the two germline ends. Germline CDR1 reads SGHRS; CDR2 reads YFSETQ. The CDR3 has 15 residues. The chain's CDR3 is CASSFDGATNEKLFF. The CDR3 nucleotides are TGCGCCAGCAGCTTTGACGGTGCAACTAATGAAAAACTGTTTTTT.

The chain links TRBV5-1 to TRBJ2-3; 10 nucleotides align to TRBD2. Germline assignment: CDR1 SGHRS and CDR2 YFSETQ. The length of the CDR3 is 16 residues. Trimming removed 1 base from V and 2 bases from J; junction bases left unmatched: 4. CDR3 DNA sequence: TGCGCCAGCAGCTTGATACTAGCGGGGAACACAGATACGCAGTATTTT. Translating it yields CASSLILAGNTDTQYF. The whole variable domain, remainder taken from reference TRBV5-1 and TRBJ2-3, is KAGVTQTPRYLIKTRGQQVTLSCSPISGHRSVSWYQQTPGQGLQFLFEYFSETQRNKGNFPGRFSGRQFSNSRSEMNVSTLELGDSALYLCASSLILAGNTDTQYFGPGTRLTVL.

The genes are TRBV30 and TRBJ2-5, with TRBD1 identical over 7 bases. Germline loops: CDR1 GTSNPN, CDR2 SVGIG (reference sequence). The CDR3 is 13 residues long. Losses at the gene ends were 1 base for V and 9 bases for J; bases not matched to a gene: 8. DNA for the CDR3: TGTGCCTGGAGTGGAGTACAGGGGACGCCCCAGTACTTC. Translated, it gives CAWSGVQGTPQYF.

For this clone: The junction shows a germline mismatch at one end, possibly a read error. The chain recombines TRBV7-7 with TRBJ2-5; the match to TRBD1 covers 8 bases. CDR1 is SSHAT and CDR2 is FNYEAQ in the germline V gene (reference sequence). CDR3 length equals 14 residues. Written as DNA, the CDR3 is TGTGCTAGCAGCCAAACAGGGGGAAGGGAGACCCAGTACTTC. Its translation: CASSQTGGRETQYF.

This sequence joins TRBV7-2 and TRBJ1-4, with a tentative D call TRBD1 (6 bases). The CDR3 sequence is 17 residues long. Germline V gene sequence: CDR1 SGHTA, CDR2 FQGNSA. V gave up 2 bases and J gave up 4 bases, with 17 bases separating them. The CDR3 here is CASSLFGTGRGNEKLFF. The CDR3 coding sequence is TGTGCCAGCAGCTTATTTGGTACAGGGAGGGGTAATGAAAAACTGTTTTTT. Looking up the rest from reference TRBV7-2 and TRBJ1-4 gives the full variable domain: GAGVSQSPSNKVTEKGKDVELRCDPISGHTALYWYRQSLGQGLEFLIYFQGNSAPDKSGLPSDRFSAERTGGSVSTLTIQRTQQEDSAVYLCASSLFGTGRGNEKLFFGSGTQLSVL.

A single count supports this clone. The CDR3 sequence: CASSPRRAGLSNEQFF. CDR3 bases: TGTGCCAGCAGCCCTCGCCGGGCGGGATTAAGCAATGAGCAGTTCTTC. The rearrangement uses TRBV7-3 and TRBJ2-1; possibly TRBD2 for D (6 bases). The CDR3 totals 16 residues. Per the germline V gene, CDR1 is SGHTA and CDR2 is FQGTGA. The V and J ends lost 5 bases and 6 bases respectively, with 20 bases between them. Complete variable domain (other parts from reference TRBV7-3 and TRBJ2-1): GAGVSQTPSNKVTEKGKYVELRCDPISGHTALYWYRQSLGQGPEFLIYFQGTGAADDSGLPNDRFFAVRPEGSVSTLKIQRTERGDSAVYLCASSPRRAGLSNEQFFGPGTRLTVL.

The J gene is TRBJ2-5, the V gene TRBV27; TRBD2 aligns across 16 bases. This CDR3 contains 16 residues. Germline V gene data show CDR1 as MNHEY and CDR2 as SMNVEV (reference sequence). V lost 5 bases to trimming and J lost 5 bases; unmatched junction nucleotides: 5. Written as DNA, the CDR3 is TGTGCCAGCAGTCCGGGACTAGCGGGAGGGCGCGAGACCCAGTACTTC. Translating gives CASSPGLAGGRETQYF.

The CDR3 nucleotides are TGCGCCAGCAGTGAAACTAGCGGGAGGGTTACGAACACCGGGGAGCTGTTTTTT. Translated: CASSETSGRVTNTGELFF. The rearrangement joins TRBV10-1 to TRBJ2-2, with 13 positions matching TRBD2. Trimming took 3 bases from V and 0 from J; bases not matched to a gene: 4. CDR1 is WNHNN and CDR2 is SYGVQD in the germline V gene (reference sequence). The CDR3 consists of 18 residues.